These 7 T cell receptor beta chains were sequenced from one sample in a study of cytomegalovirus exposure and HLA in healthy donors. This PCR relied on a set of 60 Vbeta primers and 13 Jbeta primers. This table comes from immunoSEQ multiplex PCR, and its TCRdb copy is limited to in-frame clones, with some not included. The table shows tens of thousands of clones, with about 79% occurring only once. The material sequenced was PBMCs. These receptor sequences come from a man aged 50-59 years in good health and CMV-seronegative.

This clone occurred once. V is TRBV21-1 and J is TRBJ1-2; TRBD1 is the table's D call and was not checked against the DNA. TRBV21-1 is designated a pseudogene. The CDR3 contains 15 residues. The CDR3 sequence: CASSEPGQQNYGYTF. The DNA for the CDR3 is TGTGCCAGCAGCGAACCGGGACAGCAAAACTATGGCTACACCTTC.

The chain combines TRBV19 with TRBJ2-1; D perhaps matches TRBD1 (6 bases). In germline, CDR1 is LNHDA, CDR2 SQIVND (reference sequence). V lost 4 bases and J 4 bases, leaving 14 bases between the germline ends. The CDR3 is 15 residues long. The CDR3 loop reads CASSKGVVLYNEQFF. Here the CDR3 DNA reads TGTGCCAGTAGTAAGGGGGTGGTCCTGTACAATGAGCAGTTCTTC. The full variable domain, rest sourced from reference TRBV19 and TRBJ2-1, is DGGITQSPKYLFRKEGQNVTLSCEQNLNHDAMYWYRQDPGQGLRLIYYSQIVNDFQKGDIAEGYSVSREKKESFPLTVTSAQKNPTAFYLCASSKGVVLYNEQFFGPGTRLTVL.

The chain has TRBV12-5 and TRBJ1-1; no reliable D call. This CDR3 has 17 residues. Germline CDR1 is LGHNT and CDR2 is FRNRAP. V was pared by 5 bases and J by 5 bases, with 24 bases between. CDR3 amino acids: CASGQGRGGQGLTEAFF. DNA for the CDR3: TGTGCTAGTGGTCAAGGTCGTGGCGGGCAAGGCTTAACTGAAGCTTTCTTT.

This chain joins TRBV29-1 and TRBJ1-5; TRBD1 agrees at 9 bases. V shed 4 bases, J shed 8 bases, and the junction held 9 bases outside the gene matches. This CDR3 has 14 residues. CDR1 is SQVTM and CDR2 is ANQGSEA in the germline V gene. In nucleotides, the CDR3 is TGCAGCGTTGCAACAACAGGGGGCCTGGAGCCCCAGCATTTT. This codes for CSVATTGGLEPQHF.

The CDR3 spells CASSDALRGGTMGEQYF. The CDR3 DNA reads as TGCGCCAGCAGTGACGCGTTGCGGGGCGGAACCATGGGGGAGCAGTACTTC. The chain combines TRBV10-2 with TRBJ2-7; D perhaps matches TRBD2 (6 bases). The CDR3 has 17 amino acids. The germline V gene has CDR1 WSHSY and CDR2 SAAADI. Trimming shortened V by 3 bases and J by 7 bases, and 25 bases separated the two germline ends.

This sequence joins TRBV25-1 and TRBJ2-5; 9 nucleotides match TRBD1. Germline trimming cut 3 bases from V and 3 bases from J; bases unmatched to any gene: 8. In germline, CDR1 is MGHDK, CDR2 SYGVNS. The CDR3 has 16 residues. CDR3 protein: CASSESGTGLKETQYF. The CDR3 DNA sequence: TGTGCCAGCAGTGAGTCCGGGACAGGGCTAAAAGAGACCCAGTACTTC.

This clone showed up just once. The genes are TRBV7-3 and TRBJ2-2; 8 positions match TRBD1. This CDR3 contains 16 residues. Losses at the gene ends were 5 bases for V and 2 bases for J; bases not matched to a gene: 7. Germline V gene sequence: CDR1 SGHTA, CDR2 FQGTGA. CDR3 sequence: CASSARTGLNTGELFF. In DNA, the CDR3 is TGTGCCAGCAGCGCCCGGACAGGGCTTAACACCGGGGAGCTGTTTTTT. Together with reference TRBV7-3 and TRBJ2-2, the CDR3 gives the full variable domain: GAGVSQTPSNKVTEKGKYVELRCDPISGHTALYWYRQSLGQGPEFLIYFQGTGAADDSGLPNDRFFAVRPEGSVSTLKIQRTERGDSAVYLCASSARTGLNTGELFFGEGSRLTVL.